The TCR beta chain under discussion was sequenced for a study of T cell clonotyping in hematopoietic cell transplantation. Study results and caveats: Pathologically expanded recipient clonotypes increased progressively from day 30 to day 180 as diversity fell.

The assay was immunoSEQ multiplex PCR, and TCRdb's table has in-frame clones only and misses some. The data contain 35,000 to 45,000 clones, 90% to 95% of them singletons. The CDR3 is 13 amino acids. V gave up 7 bases and J gave up 4 bases, with 11 bases separating them. The germline CDR1 and CDR2 sequences are ENHRY and SYGVKD. Of note for this clone: Its antigen is not known.

The sample comprised peripheral blood mononuclear cells. This chain links TRBV10-3 with TRBJ1-3, with D possibly being TRBD1 (5 bases). The TCR comes from a woman in her 50s in good health. Some clones in this sample may be carry-over from other donors' samples. The CDR3 spells CAITGSGGNTIYF. CDR3 bases: TGTGCCATCACAGGTTCAGGGGGAAACACCATATATTTT.